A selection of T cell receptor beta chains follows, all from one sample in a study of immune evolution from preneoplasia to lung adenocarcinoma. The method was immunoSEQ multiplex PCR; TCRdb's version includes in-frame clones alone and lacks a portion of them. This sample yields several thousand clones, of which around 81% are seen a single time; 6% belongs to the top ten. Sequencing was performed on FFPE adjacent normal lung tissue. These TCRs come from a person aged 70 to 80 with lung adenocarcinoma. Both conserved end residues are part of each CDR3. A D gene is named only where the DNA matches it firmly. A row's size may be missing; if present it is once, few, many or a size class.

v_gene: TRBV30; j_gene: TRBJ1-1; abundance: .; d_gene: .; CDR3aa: CAWSEGIFTEAFF; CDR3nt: TGTGCCTGGAGTGAGGGGATATTCACTGAAGCTTTCTTT
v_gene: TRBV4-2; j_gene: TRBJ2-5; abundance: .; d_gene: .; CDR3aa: CASSQAGGGKTQYF; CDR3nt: TGTGCCAGCAGCCAAGCGGGCGGCGGAAAGACCCAGTACTTC
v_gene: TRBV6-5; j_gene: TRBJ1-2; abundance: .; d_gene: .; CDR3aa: CASSYSNREGAGYTF; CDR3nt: TGTGCCAGCAGTTACTCGAACAGGGAGGGAGCTGGCTACACCTTC
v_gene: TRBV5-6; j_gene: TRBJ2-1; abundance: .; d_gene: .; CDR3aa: CASTQYRQRDSRDEQFF; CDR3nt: TGTGCCAGCACCCAGTACAGGCAACGGGACTCTCGGGATGAGCAGTTCTTC
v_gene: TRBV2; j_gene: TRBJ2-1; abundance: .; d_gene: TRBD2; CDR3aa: CASRRLAGVSEQFF; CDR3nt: TGTGCCAGCAGAAGACTAGCGGGGGTTAGTGAGCAGTTCTTC
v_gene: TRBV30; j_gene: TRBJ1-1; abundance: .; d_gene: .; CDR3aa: CAWSGWQGEAFF; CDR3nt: TGTGCCTGGAGTGGGTGGCAGGGTGAAGCTTTCTTT
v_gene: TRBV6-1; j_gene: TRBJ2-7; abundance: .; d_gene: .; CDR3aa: CASSEAGRSYEQYF; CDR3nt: TGTGCCAGCAGTGAAGCGGGCAGATCCTACGAGCAGTACTTC
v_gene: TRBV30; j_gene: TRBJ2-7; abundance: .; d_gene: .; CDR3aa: CAWTSGTATYEQYF; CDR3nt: TGTGCCTGGACGTCCGGGACGGCAACCTACGAGCAGTACTTC
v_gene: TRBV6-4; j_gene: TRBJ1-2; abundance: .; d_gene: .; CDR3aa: CASSGDGHYGYTF; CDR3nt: TGTGCCAGCAGTGGGGACGGCCACTATGGCTACACCTTC
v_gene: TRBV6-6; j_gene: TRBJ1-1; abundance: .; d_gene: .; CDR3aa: CASTRTSNTEAFF; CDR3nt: TGTGCCAGCACCCGAACATCGAACACTGAAGCTTTCTTT
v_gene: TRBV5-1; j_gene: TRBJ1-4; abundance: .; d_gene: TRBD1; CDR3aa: CASSPSQGEGEKLFF; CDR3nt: TGCGCCAGCAGCCCCTCACAGGGGGAAGGCGAAAAACTGTTTTTT
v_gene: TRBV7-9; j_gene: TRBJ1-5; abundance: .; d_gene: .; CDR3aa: CASSLGTSGVGQPQHF; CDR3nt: TGTGCCAGCAGCTTAGGAACATCAGGGGTGGGTCAGCCCCAGCATTTT
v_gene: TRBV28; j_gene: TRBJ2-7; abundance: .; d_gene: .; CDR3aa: CASSSLTQYYEQYF; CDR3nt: TGTGCCAGCAGTTCCCTAACACAGTACTACGAGCAGTACTTC
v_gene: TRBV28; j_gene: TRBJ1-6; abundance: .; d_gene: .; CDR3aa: CASSLGAISPLHF; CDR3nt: TGTGCCAGCAGTTTGGGGGCTATTTCACCCCTCCACTTT
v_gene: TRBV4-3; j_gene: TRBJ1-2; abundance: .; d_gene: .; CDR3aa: CASSQAGTQVGYTF; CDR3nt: TGCGCCAGCAGCCAAGCCGGGACCCAGGTTGGCTACACCTTC
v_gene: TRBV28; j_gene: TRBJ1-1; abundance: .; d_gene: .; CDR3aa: CASSLFSRNTEAFF; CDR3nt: TGTGCCAGCAGTTTATTTTCCCGGAACACTGAAGCTTTCTTT
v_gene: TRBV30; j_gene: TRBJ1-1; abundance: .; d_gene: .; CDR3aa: CAWGREYNTEAFF; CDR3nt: TGTGCCTGGGGCAGGGAATACAACACTGAAGCTTTCTTT
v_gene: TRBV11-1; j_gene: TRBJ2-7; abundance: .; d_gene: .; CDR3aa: CASSAFPRDSSSYEQYF; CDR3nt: TGTGCCAGCAGCGCATTCCCACGGGATTCCAGCTCCTACGAGCAGTACTTC
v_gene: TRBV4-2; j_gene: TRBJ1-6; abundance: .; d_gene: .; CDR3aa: CASSQGSHNSPLHF; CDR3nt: TGTGCCAGCAGCCAAGGCTCCCATAATTCACCCCTCCACTTT
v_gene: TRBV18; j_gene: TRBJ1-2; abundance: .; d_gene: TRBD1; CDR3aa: CASSPNQIGQGHGYTF; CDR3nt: TGTGCCAGCTCACCAAATCAGATAGGACAGGGGCATGGCTACACCTTC
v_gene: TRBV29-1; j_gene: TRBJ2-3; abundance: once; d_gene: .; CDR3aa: CSVGEDTQYF; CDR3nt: TGCAGCGTTGGGGAGGATACGCAGTATTTT
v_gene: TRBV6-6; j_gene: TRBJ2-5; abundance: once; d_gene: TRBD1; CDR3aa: CASSWLGQGLQETQYF; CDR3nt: TGTGCCAGCAGTTGGTTGGGACAGGGGCTACAAGAGACCCAGTACTTC
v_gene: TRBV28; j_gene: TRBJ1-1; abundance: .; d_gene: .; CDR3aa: CASRTMNTEAFF; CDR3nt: TGTGCCAGCAGAACAATGAACACTGAAGCTTTCTTT
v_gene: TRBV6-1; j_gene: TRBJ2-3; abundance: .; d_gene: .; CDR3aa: CASSGRRGPYTDTQYF; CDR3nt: TGTGCCAGCAGTGGCAGGAGAGGACCATACACAGATACGCAGTATTTT
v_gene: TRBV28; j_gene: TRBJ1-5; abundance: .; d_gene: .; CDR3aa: CASSFWGWGQPQHF; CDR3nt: TGTGCCAGCAGTTTCTGGGGCTGGGGTCAGCCCCAGCATTTT
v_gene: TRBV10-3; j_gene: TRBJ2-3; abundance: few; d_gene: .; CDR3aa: CAIQTKGDTQYF; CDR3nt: TGTGCCATCCAAACTAAGGGGGATACGCAGTATTTT
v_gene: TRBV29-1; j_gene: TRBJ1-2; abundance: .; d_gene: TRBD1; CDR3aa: CSVDRGYGYTF; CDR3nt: TGCAGCGTTGACAGGGGGTACGGCTACACCTTC
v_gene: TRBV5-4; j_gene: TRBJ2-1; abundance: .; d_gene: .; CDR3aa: CASSSRTGTNEQFF; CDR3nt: TGTGCCAGCAGCAGCCGAACAGGGACCAATGAGCAGTTCTTC
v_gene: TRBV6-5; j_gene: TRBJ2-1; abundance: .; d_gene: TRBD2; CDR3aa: CASRGLAGPAEQFF; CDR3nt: TGTGCCAGCAGAGGACTAGCGGGCCCCGCCGAGCAGTTCTTC
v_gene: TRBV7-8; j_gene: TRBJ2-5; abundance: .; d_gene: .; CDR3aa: CASSFYGEETQYF; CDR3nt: TGTGCCAGCAGCTTTTACGGGGAAGAGACCCAGTACTTC
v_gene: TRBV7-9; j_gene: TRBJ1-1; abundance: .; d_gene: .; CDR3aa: CASRPRGRLNTEAFF; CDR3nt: TGTGCCAGCAGACCGAGGGGGAGGCTGAACACTGAAGCTTTCTTT
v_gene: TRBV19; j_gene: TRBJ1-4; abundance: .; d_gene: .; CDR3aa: CASSKRESNEKLFF; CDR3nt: TGTGCCAGTAGTAAAAGAGAATCTAATGAAAAACTGTTTTTT
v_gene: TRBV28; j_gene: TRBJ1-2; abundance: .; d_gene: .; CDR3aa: CASSLLTGTGRGYTF; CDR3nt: TGTGCCAGCAGTTTACTTACCGGAACAGGCCGGGGCTACACCTTC
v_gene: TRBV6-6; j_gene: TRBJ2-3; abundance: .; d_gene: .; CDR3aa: CASSPGFQGDTQYF; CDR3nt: TGTGCCAGCAGCCCCGGGTTCCAGGGGGATACGCAGTATTTT
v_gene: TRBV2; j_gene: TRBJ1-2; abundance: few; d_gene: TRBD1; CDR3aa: CASSLQGALFYYGYTF; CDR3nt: TGTGCCAGCAGTTTACAGGGGGCCCTTTTCTACTATGGCTACACCTTC
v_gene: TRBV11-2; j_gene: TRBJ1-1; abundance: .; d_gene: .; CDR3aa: CASRLREATEAFF; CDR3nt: TGTGCCAGCAGATTGAGGGAGGCCACTGAAGCTTTCTTT
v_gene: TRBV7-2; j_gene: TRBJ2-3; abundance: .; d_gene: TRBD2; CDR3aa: CASSRPGGGGTDTQYF; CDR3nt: TGTGCCAGCAGCCGACCGGGCGGGGGGGGCACAGATACGCAGTATTTT
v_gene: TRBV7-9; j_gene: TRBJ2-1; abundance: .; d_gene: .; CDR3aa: CASSLDVTRGEQFF; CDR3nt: TGTGCCAGCAGCTTAGATGTGACTAGGGGTGAGCAGTTCTTC
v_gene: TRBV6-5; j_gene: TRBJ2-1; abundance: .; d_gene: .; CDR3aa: CASSPGGPSYNEQFF; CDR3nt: TGTGCCAGCAGCCCCGGGGGCCCTTCCTACAATGAGCAGTTCTTC
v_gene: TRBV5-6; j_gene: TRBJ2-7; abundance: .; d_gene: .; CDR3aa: CASSFTVSYEQYF; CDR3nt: TGTGCCAGCAGCTTTACAGTCTCCTACGAGCAGTACTTC
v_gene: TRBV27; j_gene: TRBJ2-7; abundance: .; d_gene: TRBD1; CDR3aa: CASSLDRGQGPYEQYF; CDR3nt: TGTGCCAGCAGTTTAGATAGGGGACAGGGGCCCTACGAGCAGTACTTC
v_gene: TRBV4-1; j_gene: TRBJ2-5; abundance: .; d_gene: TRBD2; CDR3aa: CASSHPGLAGGPGRETQYF; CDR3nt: TGCGCCAGCAGCCATCCAGGACTAGCGGGGGGCCCCGGGAGGGAGACCCAGTACTTC
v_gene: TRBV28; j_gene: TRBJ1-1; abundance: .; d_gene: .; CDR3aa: CASTSDPNTEAFF; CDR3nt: TGTGCCAGCACCTCAGACCCGAACACTGAAGCTTTCTTT
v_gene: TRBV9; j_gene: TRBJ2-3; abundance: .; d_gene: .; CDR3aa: CASSVEGWGGTQYF; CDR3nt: TGTGCCAGCAGCGTAGAAGGGTGGGGTGGCACGCAGTATTTT
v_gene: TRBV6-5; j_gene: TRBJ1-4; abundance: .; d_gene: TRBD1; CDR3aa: CASSYRGSDEKLFF; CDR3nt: TGTGCCAGCAGCTACAGGGGTTCGGATGAAAAACTGTTTTTT
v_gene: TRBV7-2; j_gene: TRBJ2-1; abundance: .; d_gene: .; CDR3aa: CASSLVRSSYNEQFF; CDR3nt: TGTGCCAGCAGCTTAGTCCGGAGCTCCTACAATGAGCAGTTCTTC
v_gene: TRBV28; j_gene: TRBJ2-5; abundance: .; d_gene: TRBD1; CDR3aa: CASSYLSSAGGPKETQYF; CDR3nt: TGTGCCAGCAGTTATCTTTCGAGTGCAGGGGGCCCTAAAGAGACCCAGTACTTC
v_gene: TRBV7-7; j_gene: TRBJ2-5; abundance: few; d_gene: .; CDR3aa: CASSWMGGEETQYF; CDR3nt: TGTGCTAGCAGCTGGATGGGGGGCGAAGAGACCCAGTACTTC
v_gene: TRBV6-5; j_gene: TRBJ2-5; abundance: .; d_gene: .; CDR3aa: CASSYGAVTYF; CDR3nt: TGTGCCAGCAGTTATGGGGCGGTAACGTACTTC
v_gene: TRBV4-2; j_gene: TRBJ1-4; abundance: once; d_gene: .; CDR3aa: CASSQDSDSLNEKLFF; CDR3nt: TGTGCCAGCAGCCAAGACTCGGACAGCCTCAATGAAAAACTGTTTTTT